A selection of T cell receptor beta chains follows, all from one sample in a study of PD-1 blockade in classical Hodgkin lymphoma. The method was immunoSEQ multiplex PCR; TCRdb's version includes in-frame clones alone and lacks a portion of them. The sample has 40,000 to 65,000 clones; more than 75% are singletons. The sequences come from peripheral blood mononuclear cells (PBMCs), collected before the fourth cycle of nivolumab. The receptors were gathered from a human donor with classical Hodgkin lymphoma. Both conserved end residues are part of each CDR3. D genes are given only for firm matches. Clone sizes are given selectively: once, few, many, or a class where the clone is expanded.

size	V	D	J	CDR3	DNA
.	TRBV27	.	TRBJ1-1	CASSSTGNTEAFF	TGTGCCAGCAGTTCCACAGGGAACACTGAAGCTTTCTTT
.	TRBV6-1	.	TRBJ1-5	CASSGQTYQPQHF	TGTGCCAGCAGTGGGCAGACCTATCAGCCCCAGCATTTT
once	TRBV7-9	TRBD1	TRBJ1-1	CASSLQGRGTEAFF	TGTGCCAGCAGCCTACAGGGGCGGGGGACTGAAGCTTTCTTT
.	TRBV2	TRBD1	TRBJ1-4	CASSEWDRGNEKLFF	TGTGCCAGCAGTGAATGGGACAGAGGGAATGAAAAACTGTTTTTT
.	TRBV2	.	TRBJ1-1	CASRIRGTPEAFF	TGTGCCAGCAGGATAAGGGGGACCCCTGAAGCTTTCTTT
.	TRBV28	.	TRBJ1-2	CASSPLNYGYTF	TGTGCCAGCAGTCCCTTAAACTATGGCTACACCTTC
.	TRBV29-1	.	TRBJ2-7	CSVAESPYEQYF	TGCAGCGTTGCTGAGTCGCCCTACGAGCAGTACTTC
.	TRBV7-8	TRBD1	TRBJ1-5	CASSLVSGGHQPQHF	TGTGCCAGCAGCTTAGTGTCAGGGGGCCATCAGCCCCAGCATTTT
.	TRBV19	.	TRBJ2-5	CASSIGQRAQETQYF	TGTGCCAGTAGTATTGGTCAGCGGGCTCAAGAGACCCAGTACTTC
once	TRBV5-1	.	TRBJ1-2	CASSLGIRDATF	TGCGCCAGCAGCTTGGGAATAAGGGACGCCACCTTC
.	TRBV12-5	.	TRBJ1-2	CASGGQSYYGYTF	TGTGCTAGTGGAGGACAGAGCTACTATGGCTACACCTTC
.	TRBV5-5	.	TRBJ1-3	CASSLAVGLGNTIYF	TGTGCCAGCAGCTTGGCCGTGGGACTCGGAAACACCATATATTTT
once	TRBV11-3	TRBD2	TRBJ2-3	CASSFRGELTDTQYF	TGTGCCAGCAGCTTCCGGGGGGAGTTGACAGATACGCAGTATTTT
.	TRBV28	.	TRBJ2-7	CASRGSVSYEQYF	TGTGCCAGCAGGGGGAGTGTGTCGTACGAGCAGTACTTC
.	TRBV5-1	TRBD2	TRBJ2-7	CASSLKLAGRSYEQYF	TGCGCCAGCAGCCTCAAACTAGCGGGACGCTCCTACGAGCAGTACTTC
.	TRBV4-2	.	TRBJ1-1	CASSQVRNTEAFF	TGTGCCAGCAGCCAAGTAAGGAACACTGAAGCTTTCTTT
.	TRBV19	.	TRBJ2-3	CASSHNFDKDTDTQYF	TGTGCCAGTAGCCACAACTTCGACAAGGACACAGATACGCAGTATTTT
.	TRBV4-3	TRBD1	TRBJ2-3	CASSQSTGTGITDTQYF	TGCGCCAGCAGCCAATCTACCGGGACAGGGATCACAGATACGCAGTATTTT
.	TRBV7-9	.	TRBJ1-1	CASSLATGRDTEAFF	TGTGCCAGCAGCTTAGCTACAGGGAGGGACACTGAAGCTTTCTTT
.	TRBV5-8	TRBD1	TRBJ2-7	CASSLGQGAADEQYF	TGTGCCAGCAGCTTGGGGCAGGGGGCGGCGGACGAGCAGTACTTC
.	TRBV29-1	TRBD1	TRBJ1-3	CSVGQGGGNTIYF	TGCAGCGTCGGACAGGGTGGTGGAAACACCATATATTTT
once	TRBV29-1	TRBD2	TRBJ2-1	CSAGGGRGAHNEQFF	TGCAGCGCCGGAGGGGGGCGGGGGGCCCACAATGAGCAGTTCTTC
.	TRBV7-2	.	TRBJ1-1	CASSFARGGTEAFF	TGTGCCAGCAGCTTCGCCCGGGGGGGAACTGAAGCTTTCTTT
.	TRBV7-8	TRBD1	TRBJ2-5	CASSRTGSQETQYF	TGTGCCAGCAGTCGGACAGGGTCTCAAGAGACCCAGTACTTC
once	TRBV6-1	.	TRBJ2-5	CASSEFWLGAQYF	TGTGCCAGCAGTGAATTCTGGCTTGGGGCCCAGTACTTC
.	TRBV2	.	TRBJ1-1	CASSRGTMGNTEAFF	TGTGCCAGCAGTCGAGGGACAATGGGAAACACTGAAGCTTTCTTT
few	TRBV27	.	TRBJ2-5	CASSPLSGETQYF	TGTGCCAGCAGTCCTCTCTCCGGAGAGACCCAGTACTTC
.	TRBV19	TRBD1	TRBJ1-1	CASSNQGAHTEAFF	TGTGCCAGTAGTAATCAGGGGGCACACACTGAAGCTTTCTTT
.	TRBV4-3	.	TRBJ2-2	CASSQRLGPNTGELFF	TGCGCCAGCAGCCAGCGACTAGGCCCTAACACCGGGGAGCTGTTTTTT
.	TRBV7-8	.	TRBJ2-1	CASSVVRGRERGNEQFF	TGTGCCAGCAGCGTTGTAAGGGGGAGGGAACGGGGGAATGAGCAGTTCTTC
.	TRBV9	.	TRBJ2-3	CASSVERGALDTQYF	TGTGCCAGCAGCGTCGAACGGGGGGCCCTCGATACGCAGTATTTT
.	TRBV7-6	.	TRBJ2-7	CASSLAGVDGEQYF	TGTGCCAGCAGCTTAGCAGGGGTGGATGGGGAGCAGTACTTC
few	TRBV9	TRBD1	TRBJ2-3	CASSYDRGRDTQYF	TGTGCCAGCAGCTACGACAGGGGCAGGGATACGCAGTATTTT
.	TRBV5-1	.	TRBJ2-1	CASSPPAGSYNEQFF	TGCGCCAGCAGCCCGCCTGCGGGCTCCTACAATGAGCAGTTCTTC
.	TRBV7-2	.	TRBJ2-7	CASSLEDEQYF	TGTGCCAGCAGCTTAGAAGACGAGCAGTACTTC
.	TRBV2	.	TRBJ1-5	CASSGSNQPQHF	TGTGCCAGCAGTGGTAGCAATCAGCCCCAGCATTTT
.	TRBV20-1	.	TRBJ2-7	CSADRTYEQYF	TGCAGTGCCGACAGGACCTACGAGCAGTACTTC
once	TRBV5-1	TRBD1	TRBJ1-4	CASSATGTAYNEKLFF	TGCGCCAGCAGCGCAACCGGGACAGCGTATAATGAAAAACTGTTTTTT
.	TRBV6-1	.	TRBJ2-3	CASRTLTDTQYF	TGTGCCAGCAGGACCCTCACAGATACGCAGTATTTT
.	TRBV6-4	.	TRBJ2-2	CASARQGGTGELFF	TGTGCCAGCGCCCGACAGGGAGGCACCGGGGAGCTGTTTTTT